This TCR beta chain comes out of a study of cytomegalovirus exposure and HLA in healthy donors. The PCR had 60 Vbeta and 13 Jbeta primers. The table came from immunoSEQ multiplex PCR; TCRdb's copy has only in-frame clones and leaves some out. The table records 150,000 or so clones, around 77% of them present only once. Germline assignment: CDR1 SNHLY and CDR2 FYNNEI. V lost 7 bases to trimming and J lost 7 bases; unmatched junction nucleotides: 6. CDR3 length equals 14 residues. The chain joins TRBV2 to TRBJ2-2; TRBD2 aligns across 10 bases. This receptor was obtained from a man in his fifties or sixties in good health and CMV-seropositive. What was sequenced was PBMCs. The DNA of the CDR3 is TGTGCCAGCAATATAGCGGGGGGTGTCGGGGAGCTGTTTTTT. It is translated as CASNIAGGVGELFF.